Below, 31 T cell receptor beta chains from the same sample are listed, as sequenced in a study of blood T cell repertoires in COVID-19. Method: immunoSEQ multiplex PCR; TCRdb's copy keeps in-frame clones and lacks some. The sample yields about 80,000 clones, approximately 86% seen once. Sample: peripheral blood. The receptors were sampled from a man older than 75 with active or convalescent COVID-19.

The V gene is TRBV5-4, the J gene TRBJ1-2; TRBD1 matches 7 bases. The CDR3 totals 13 residues. Germline CDR1 is SGHNT and CDR2 is YYREEE (reference sequence). The ends lost 0 bases at V and 5 bases at J; junction bases unmatched: 1. Here the CDR3 reads CASSLDRGYGYTF. The DNA for the CDR3 is TGTGCCAGCAGCTTGGACAGGGGATATGGCTACACCTTC. Together with reference TRBV5-4 and TRBJ1-2, the CDR3 gives the full variable domain: ETGVTQSPTHLIKTRGQQVTLRCSSQSGHNTVSWYQQALGQGPQFIFQYYREEENGRGNFPPRFSGLQFPNYSSELNVNALELDDSALYLCASSLDRGYGYTFGSGTRLTVV.

The rearrangement joins TRBV19 to TRBJ1-1, with TRBD1 matching 10 bases. Losses at the gene ends were 3 bases for V and 0 bases for J; bases not matched to a gene: 13. CDR1 is LNHDA, CDR2 SQIVND, per germline (reference sequence). There are 19 residues in the CDR3. CDR3 coding DNA: TGTGCCAGTAGTATTAAGACAGGGGGCGGCGGCATAGTGAACACTGAAGCTTTCTTT. Its translation: CASSIKTGGGGIVNTEAFF.

V is TRBV5-1 and J is TRBJ1-4, with 7 bases identical to TRBD1. CDR1 and CDR2 from the germline V gene are SGHRS and YFSETQ. J was trimmed by 8 bases and V by 0 bases; bases with no gene match: 7. The CDR3 length is 15 residues. CDR3 coding DNA: TGCGCCAGCAGCTTGGAGGGACAGATTGGGGAAAAACTGTTTTTT. Its translation: CASSLEGQIGEKLFF.

This clone was found once. V usage is TRBV2 and J usage is TRBJ1-4; D uncertain. The germline V and J ends were trimmed by 1 base and 10 bases, with 16 bases remaining between them. From germline, CDR1 is SNHLY and CDR2 FYNNEI. The CDR3 is 15 amino acids. The CDR3 region has the DNA TGTGCCAGCAGTGAAGTAATGGCAGATCTTGGAAAACTGTTTTTT. The encoded protein is CASSEVMADLGKLFF.

The J gene is TRBJ2-6, the V gene TRBV19; D not resolved. This CDR3 region has 14 residues. V dropped 5 bases and J dropped 2 bases, with 7 bases sitting between them. The germline V gene encodes CDR1 LNHDA and CDR2 SQIVND (reference sequence). CDR3 nucleotides: TGTGCCAGTAGTGCCAGTACTGGGGCCAACGTCCTGACTTTC. Translation gives CASSASTGANVLTF.

The chain couples TRBV19 to TRBJ1-5; 8 nucleotides agree with TRBD1. V lost 9 bases and J lost 2; bases outside the gene matches: 6. The CDR3 has 14 amino acids. Germline loops: CDR1 LNHDA, CDR2 SQIVND (reference sequence). The CDR3 sequence is CASSTGAGNQPQHF. In DNA form, the CDR3 reads TGTGCCAGCTCGACAGGGGCGGGCAATCAGCCCCAGCATTTT.

The gene calls are TRBV4-1 and TRBJ2-1; 8 bases fit TRBD2. V was clipped by 0 bases and J by 7 bases; unmatched bases: 11. The CDR3 consists of 17 residues. Germline V gene lookup returns CDR1 MGHRA and CDR2 YSYEKL. Written as DNA, the CDR3 is TGCGCCAGCAGCCAAGATAGGGTAGCTAGCGGGTATAATGAGCAGTTCTTC. It yields the protein CASSQDRVASGYNEQFF.

V usage is TRBV28 and J usage is TRBJ1-5; 7 bases align to TRBD1. The CDR3 sequence is 15 residues long. V gave up 3 bases and J gave up 2 bases; unmatched junction bases: 4. Per germline, CDR1 MDHEN and CDR2 SYDVKM. CDR3 sequence: CASSLRGLGNQPQHF. Here the CDR3 DNA reads TGTGCCAGCAGTTTGAGGGGGCTAGGCAATCAGCCCCAGCATTTT.

This chain connects TRBV11-2 to TRBJ1-4; D is unresolved. Germline CDR1 SGHAT, CDR2 FQNNGV. CDR3 size: 14 residues. The V end was cut by 3 bases, the J end by 4 bases, with 9 bases between. The DNA of the CDR3 is TGTGCCAGCAGCTTTGCGCTTGTTAATGAAAAACTGTTTTTT. Amino acid sequence: CASSFALVNEKLFF.

The chain couples TRBV12-3 or TRBV12-4 to TRBJ2-2; no clear D. The CDR3 has 13 amino acids. The germline V and J ends were trimmed by 3 bases and 0 bases, with 2 bases remaining between them. For the CDR3, the DNA is TGTGCCAGCAGTTTCTCGAACACCGGGGAGCTGTTTTTT. It encodes CASSFSNTGELFF.

This sequence joins TRBV27 and TRBJ1-2, with 7 bases lining up with TRBD1. Per germline, CDR1 MNHEY and CDR2 SMNVEV (reference sequence). The CDR3 is 14 residues long. V shed 0 bases, J shed 2 bases, and the junction held 0 bases outside the gene matches. CDR3 in amino acids: CASSLSRGNYGYTF. The CDR3 DNA follows: TGTGCCAGCAGTTTATCCAGGGGGAACTATGGCTACACCTTC.

The chain combines TRBV11-3 with TRBJ2-3, with 9 nucleotides matching TRBD2. Germline loops: CDR1 SGHNT, CDR2 YENEEA. Trimming removed 5 bases from V and 0 bases from J; junction bases left unmatched: 3. The CDR3 runs 15 residues. This CDR3 reads CASSAGGRSTDTQYF. The DNA for the CDR3 is TGTGCCAGCAGCGCGGGAGGGCGGAGCACAGATACGCAGTATTTT. Filled out from reference TRBV11-3 and TRBJ2-3, the complete variable domain reads EAGVVQSPRYKIIEKKQPVAFWCNPISGHNTLYWYLQNLGQGPELLIRYENEEAVDDSQLPKDRFSAERLKGVDSTLKIQPAELGDSAVYLCASSAGGRSTDTQYFGPGTRLTVL.

The CDR3 coding sequence is TGTGCCACCAGTGCCCGGGGGAACATTCAGTACTTC. Translation gives CATSARGNIQYF. V usage is TRBV24-1 and J usage is TRBJ2-4; weak D call: TRBD2 (6 bases). Germline V gene sequence: CDR1 KGHDR, CDR2 SFDVKD. The CDR3 is 12 residues long. Trimming cost V 5 bases and J 7 bases, with 8 bases left between them.

The V gene is TRBV7-9, the J gene TRBJ2-7, with D maybe TRBD1 (6 bases). The germline gives CDR1 SEHNR, CDR2 FQNEAQ (reference sequence). This CDR3 is built from 17 residues. CDR3 in amino acids: CASTLGANPGVNYEQYV. The CDR3 region has the DNA TGTGCCAGCACCTTAGGGGCGAACCCAGGGGTGAATTACGAGCAGTACGTC.

The chain combines TRBV6-1 with TRBJ2-7; D gene unclear. Trimming stripped 2 bases from V and 5 bases from J, with 10 bases between. There are 13 residues in the CDR3. Looked up from germline, CDR1 is MNHNS and CDR2 is SASEGT. Written as DNA, the CDR3 is TGTGCCAGCAGTGAACAGGCGAGAAACGAGCAGTACGTC. This translates into CASSEQARNEQYV.

The chain couples TRBV19 to TRBJ2-1; tentative D call: TRBD2 (6 bases). Per the germline V gene, CDR1 is LNHDA and CDR2 is SQIVND (reference sequence). V lost 5 bases, J lost 3 bases, and 8 bases lay in between. The CDR3 consists of 13 residues. The CDR3 here is CASSSGVYNEQFF. The CDR3 DNA reads TGTGCCAGTAGTTCGGGGGTCTACAATGAGCAGTTCTTC.

The chain carries TRBV6-4 and TRBJ2-1; a weak D match, TRBD1 (6 bases). The CDR3 extends over 15 amino acids. Germline assignment: CDR1 MRHNA and CDR2 SNTAGT. The V gene lost 6 bases and the J gene lost 8 bases, with 20 bases spanning the gap. The CDR3: CASRSGLAQGDEQFF. CDR3 DNA: TGTGCCAGCAGATCGGGGTTGGCACAGGGCGATGAGCAGTTCTTC.

This clone was observed a few times. The chain carries TRBV19 and TRBJ1-5, with a possible D match to TRBD1 (6 bases). This CDR3 has 15 residues. Trimming took 7 bases from V and 5 from J, leaving 18 bases between them. CDR1 and CDR2 (germline): LNHDA, SQIVND (reference sequence). CDR3 protein: CASTLSNREDQPQHF. CDR3 coding DNA: TGTGCCAGTACATTATCCAACAGGGAAGATCAGCCCCAGCATTTT.

The chain joins TRBV5-6 to TRBJ1-2; TRBD1 matches 9 bases. The CDR3 sequence is 15 residues long. The trim removed 4 bases at V and 3 bases at J, leaving 7 bases unmatched. From germline, CDR1 is SGHDT and CDR2 YYEEEE. CDR3 bases: TGTGCCAGCAGCATGACAGGGGGAATTGACTATGGCTACACCTTC. It specifies CASSMTGGIDYGYTF.

This chain links TRBV5-4 with TRBJ2-7; 7 bases align to TRBD1. The ends lost 4 bases at V and 8 bases at J; junction bases unmatched: 18. The germline V gene has CDR1 SGHNT and CDR2 YYREEE (reference sequence). This CDR3 contains 16 residues. Written as DNA, the CDR3 is TGTGCCAGCAGCCCTCGGACAGGAGCCGCCATTCTTCAGCAGTACGTC. Protein sequence: CASSPRTGAAILQQYV.

The chain uses TRBV20-1 and TRBJ1-6, with D uncertain. V was trimmed by 3 bases and J by 1 base, leaving 13 bases between them. Germline values: CDR1 DFQATT, CDR2 SNEGSKA (reference sequence). This CDR3 has 16 residues. CDR3 sequence reads: CSASRNTGSYNSPLHF. As DNA, the CDR3 is TGCAGTGCTAGTAGGAATACCGGGTCCTATAATTCACCCCTCCACTTT.

V and J are TRBV6-4 and TRBJ2-3; D possibly corresponds to TRBD1 (5 bases). Trimming removed 4 bases from V and 2 bases from J, with 13 bases in between. The V gene's germline CDR1 is MRHNA and CDR2 SNTAGT. This CDR3 comprises 15 residues. DNA of the CDR3: TGTGCCAGCAGTGTCGCAGGGTATGCCACAGATACGCAGTATTTT. It translates to CASSVAGYATDTQYF.

In its sample, this clone was seen once. The chain links TRBV6-5 to TRBJ2-2; D unclear. The V gene's germline CDR1 is MNHEY and CDR2 SVGAGI. This CDR3 comprises 15 residues. Trimming shortened V by 4 bases and J by 1 base, and 10 bases separated the two germline ends. This CDR3 reads CASSSPGGNTGELFF. The CDR3 DNA reads as TGTGCCAGCAGTTCCCCCGGTGGGAACACCGGGGAGCTGTTTTTT.

In its sample, this clone was seen once. The chain recombines TRBV18 with TRBJ1-4, with 8 bases matching TRBD1. The CDR3 consists of 14 residues. Germline V gives CDR1 KGHSH, CDR2 LQKENI. V dropped 2 bases and J dropped 8; count of bases not matched to a gene: 4. CDR3 DNA: TGTGCCAGCTCACCAGACAGGGGCTTAGAAAAACTGTTTTTT. Translation gives CASSPDRGLEKLFF.

The chain couples TRBV19 to TRBJ1-3; unclear D gene. The V end lost 4 bases, the J end lost 8 bases, and 18 bases lay between the germline ends. Germline loops: CDR1 LNHDA, CDR2 SQIVND (reference sequence). The length of the CDR3 is 15 residues. CDR3: CASSNALGGRHTIYF. CDR3 sequence (DNA): TGTGCCAGTAGTAACGCCCTGGGAGGCCGGCACACCATATATTTT.

This clone was counted once. The V call is TRBV6-5, the J call TRBJ1-1; TRBD1 might be the D (6 bases). Germline V gene data show CDR1 as MNHEY and CDR2 as SVGAGI. The CDR3 is made up of 13 amino acids. Trimming took off 6 bases at V and 2 bases at J, with 10 bases between the two ends. Here the CDR3 DNA reads TGTGCCAGCAGGCCGGACAGAAACACTGAAGCTTTCTTT. Protein product: CASRPDRNTEAFF.

This sequence joins TRBV29-1 and TRBJ2-5; perhaps TRBD2 as D (6 bases). The germline V gene encodes CDR1 SQVTM and CDR2 ANQGSEA. V was clipped by 4 bases and J by 5 bases, with 17 bases between them. The CDR3 contains 14 residues. CDR3 DNA: TGCAGCGTTGCTGTGGGGGGTATGGTTGAGACCCAGTACTTC. Translating it yields CSVAVGGMVETQYF.

The V call is TRBV5-1, the J call TRBJ2-1; 8 nucleotides line up with TRBD2. This CDR3 is 15 amino acids long. With 4 bases clipped from V and 4 bases from J, the junction kept 7 bases outside the gene matches. CDR1 is SGHRS and CDR2 is YFSETQ in the germline V gene. CDR3 bases: TGCGCCAGCAGCCCAACGACTAGCGCATACAATGAGCAGTTCTTC. Its translation: CASSPTTSAYNEQFF.

J is TRBJ1-2 and V is TRBV6-5; D uncertain. Germline V gene lookup returns CDR1 MNHEY and CDR2 SVGAGI. This CDR3 has 13 residues. V shed 5 bases and J shed 5 bases, with 12 bases lying between them. CDR3 amino acids: CASSMTGDYGYTF. CDR3 bases: TGTGCCAGCAGTATGACGGGAGATTATGGCTACACCTTC.

The J gene is TRBJ2-1, the V gene TRBV4-1; 7 nucleotides match TRBD2. CDR1 is MGHRA and CDR2 is YSYEKL in the germline V gene. V lost 3 bases to trimming and J lost 8 bases; unmatched junction nucleotides: 13. The CDR3 is 16 residues long. The CDR3 DNA reads as TGCGCCAGCAGCCATAGCCAACAGCGGGATCCCTATGAGCAGTTCTTC. It encodes CASSHSQQRDPYEQFF.

V and J are TRBV19 and TRBJ2-1; no clear D gene. Per the germline V gene, CDR1 is LNHDA and CDR2 is SQIVND (reference sequence). Trimming removed 5 bases at V and 3 bases at J, with 5 bases between. This CDR3 is built from 12 residues. In DNA, the CDR3 is TGTGCCAGTAGTGGCGGCTACAATGAGCAGTTCTTC. Protein sequence: CASSGGYNEQFF.